The clone carrying this T cell receptor (beta chain) was picked up many times. What it binds is unknown. This entry is derived from a study of CD8+CD57+ T cells in acquired aplastic anemia. Background on the study: DNA from sorted CD4+ and CD8+ cells averaged roughly 3.2 ug.

Whole-study results and caveats: CD8+ Simpson's diversity did not differ significantly between patients and controls.

Patients sequenced had flow cytometry evidence of CD8+CD57+ cell expansion. Every patient was diagnosed with severe acquired aplastic anemia. Receipt of therapy had not occurred in any patient by the time of blood sampling. Germline CDR1 is LNHDA and CDR2 is SQIVND (reference sequence). The CDR3 has 14 residues. V gave up 6 bases and J gave up 4 bases, with 13 bases separating them. Profiling that covered TCR beta VDJ and CDR3 relied on genomic DNA as its template. Each CDR3 protein gets one entry after TCRdb re-called the reads with MiXCR. The sample comprises approximately 470,000 distinct CDR3 sequences, roughly 34% of which are singletons, and under 0.95% rests with the top ten.

The V and J genes are TRBV19 and TRBJ1-5; D ambiguous. This TCR derives from a human donor with aplastic anemia. The sample taken for sequencing was sorted CD4+, CD8+, or CD8+CD57+ T cells (not recorded which) from PBMCs. The CDR3 sequence: CASRDVTANQPQHF. CDR3 nucleotides: TGTGCCAGTAGGGACGTGACGGCTAATCAGCCCCAGCATTTT.